This T cell receptor (beta chain) stems from a study of blood T cell repertoires in COVID-19. CDR1 and CDR2 (germline): MDHEN, SYDVKM. Trimming shortened V by 5 bases and J by 0 bases, and 14 bases separated the two germline ends. The CDR3 covers 16 residues. Produced via immunoSEQ multiplex PCR; TCRdb's table is partial and in-frame only. Of 150,000 to 200,000 clones detected, about 72% appear once; the ten largest clones hold approximately 15%. The sample comprised PBMCs or T cells enriched from blood (not recorded which). This TCR was sampled from a woman aged 45 to 65 who had recovered from COVID-19. This chain connects TRBV28 to TRBJ2-1, with D possibly matching TRBD1 (6 bases). CDR3: CASSPLGGSSYNEQFF. In nucleotides, the CDR3 is TGTGCCAGCAGTCCCCTAGGGGGTAGCTCCTACAATGAGCAGTTCTTC.